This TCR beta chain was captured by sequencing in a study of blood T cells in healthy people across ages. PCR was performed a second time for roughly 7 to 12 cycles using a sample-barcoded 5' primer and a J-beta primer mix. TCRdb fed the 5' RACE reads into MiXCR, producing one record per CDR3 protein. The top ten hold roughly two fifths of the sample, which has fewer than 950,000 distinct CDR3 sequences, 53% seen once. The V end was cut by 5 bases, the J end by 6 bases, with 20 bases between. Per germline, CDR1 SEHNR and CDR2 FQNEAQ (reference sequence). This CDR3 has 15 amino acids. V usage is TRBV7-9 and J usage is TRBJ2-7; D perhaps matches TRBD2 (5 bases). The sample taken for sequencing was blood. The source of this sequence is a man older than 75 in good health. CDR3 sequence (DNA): TGTGCCAGCAGCCCAATCATGCAGAGCGGTATCGAGCAGTACTTC. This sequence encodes CASSPIMQSGIEQYF.